Below are 25 T cell receptor beta chains sequenced from a single sample in a study of PD-1 blockade in classical Hodgkin lymphoma. TCRdb keeps only in-frame clones here, not all; method: immunoSEQ multiplex PCR. The profile shows some 39,000 clones, roughly 78% of them singletons. Time point specified: cycle 4 day 1 (C4D1), after less than 7 weeks of nivolumab. No patient escaped relapse after autologous stem cell transplantation, and brentuximab vedotin exposure varied. Sequences were derived from peripheral blood mononuclear cells (PBMCs), sampled before the fourth cycle of nivolumab. The source is a human donor with classical Hodgkin lymphoma.

The CDR3 sequence is CAIGEAGSEQFF. CDR3 DNA sequence: TGTGCCATCGGCGAGGCAGGGTCTGAGCAGTTCTTC. The chain couples TRBV10-3 to TRBJ2-1, with a weak D call TRBD1 (5 bases). V lost 8 bases and J lost 9, with 14 bases in between. CDR1 is ENHRY, CDR2 SYGVKD, per germline. The CDR3 has 12 residues.

The sample holds one count of this clone. V is TRBV27 and J is TRBJ2-7; 8 nucleotides match TRBD1. The ends lost 8 bases at V and 0 bases at J; junction bases unmatched: 15. The CDR3 is 17 residues long. CDR1 MNHEY and CDR2 SMNVEV come from the germline V gene (reference sequence). The CDR3 sequence: CASRCPDRGKGSYEQYF. CDR3 bases: TGTGCCAGCCGGTGCCCTGACAGGGGAAAAGGCTCCTACGAGCAGTACTTC.

The gene calls are TRBV5-1 and TRBJ2-3; the match to TRBD2 covers 15 bases. V shed 4 bases, J shed 5 bases, and the junction held 14 bases outside the gene matches. The germline CDR1 and CDR2 sequences are SGHRS and YFSETQ. The CDR3 spans 19 residues. The CDR3 sequence is CASSPGLAGGNPRGDTQYF. Here the CDR3 DNA reads TGCGCCAGCAGCCCCGGACTAGCGGGGGGGAACCCTAGGGGAGATACGCAGTATTTT.

The chain employs TRBV6-1 and TRBJ1-2; TRBD1 agrees at 10 bases. Losses at the gene ends were 2 bases for V and 4 bases for J; bases not matched to a gene: 4. The germline V gene encodes CDR1 MNHNS and CDR2 SASEGT. The CDR3 has 15 residues. CDR3: CASSESWTGGYGYTF. The CDR3 DNA follows: TGTGCCAGCAGTGAATCATGGACAGGGGGCTATGGCTACACCTTC.

V and J are TRBV6-5 and TRBJ1-1; D remains unclear. The CDR3 sequence is 13 residues long. Deletions cut 2 bases from V and 0 bases from J, with 4 bases between. Germline lookup yields CDR1 MNHEY and CDR2 SVGAGI. This CDR3 reads CASSYRVNTEAFF. DNA for the CDR3: TGTGCCAGCAGTTACAGGGTGAACACTGAAGCTTTCTTT.

The sample holds many counts of this clone. This chain links TRBV11-2 with TRBJ2-7, with D possibly being TRBD1 or TRBD2 (5 bases each). The CDR3 has 13 residues. In germline, CDR1 is SGHAT, CDR2 FQNNGV. The V end was cut by 4 bases, the J end by 0 bases, with 7 bases between. The CDR3 spells CASSYGTSYEQYF. CDR3 nucleotides: TGTGCCAGCAGCTATGGGACCTCCTACGAGCAGTACTTC.

CDR3 residues: CASAQSGGLYNEQFF. The DNA for the CDR3 is TGTGCCAGCGCCCAAAGCGGGGGGCTTTACAATGAGCAGTTCTTC. The chain couples TRBV11-3 to TRBJ2-1; the match to TRBD2 covers 9 bases. Germline CDR1 is SGHNT and CDR2 is YENEEA. The trim removed 8 bases at V and 4 bases at J, leaving 9 bases unmatched. CDR3 size: 15 residues.

This chain joins TRBV28 and TRBJ2-3, with D perhaps being TRBD1 or TRBD2 (5 bases each). Trimming removed 6 bases from V and 1 base from J, with 23 bases in between. CDR1 MDHEN and CDR2 SYDVKM come from the germline V gene. The CDR3 is 18 residues long. In DNA, the CDR3 is TGTGCCAGCAGCCGGCGGCAGGGCGAGGGGTGGGGCACAGATACGCAGTATTTT. Amino acids: CASSRRQGEGWGTDTQYF.

The chain combines TRBV14 with TRBJ1-1; D remains ambiguous. V lost 0 bases and J 2 bases, leaving 4 bases between the germline ends. CDR1 SGHDN and CDR2 FVKESK come from the germline V gene. This CDR3 region has 13 residues. The CDR3 DNA is TGTGCCAGCAGCCAAGACAGTAACACTGAAGCTTTCTTT. Translated, it gives CASSQDSNTEAFF.

The rearrangement links TRBV2 to TRBJ2-1; no firm D call. The germline V gene has CDR1 SNHLY and CDR2 FYNNEI. This CDR3 is built from 11 residues. V gave up 4 bases and J gave up 8 bases, with 6 bases separating them. CDR3 amino acids: CASSGRYEQFF. As DNA, the CDR3 is TGTGCCAGCAGTGGCCGTTATGAGCAGTTCTTC.

V gene TRBV9 combines with J gene TRBJ2-5; 14 bases agree with TRBD2. Per germline, CDR1 SGDLS and CDR2 YYNGEE. Trimming at V came to 4 bases and at J to 2 bases, leaving 4 bases not matched to a gene. This CDR3 has 16 amino acids. CDR3: CASSTRTSGGQETQYF. The CDR3 DNA reads TGTGCCAGCAGCACAAGGACTAGCGGGGGGCAAGAGACCCAGTACTTC.

This rearrangement joins TRBV28 to TRBJ1-4; D gene ambiguous. CDR1 MDHEN and CDR2 SYDVKM come from the germline V gene. The CDR3 extends over 13 amino acids. Trimming shortened V by 3 bases and J by 6 bases, and 8 bases separated the two germline ends. In nucleotides, the CDR3 is TGTGCCAGCAGTTTTCCCCACGATGAAAAACTGTTTTTT. Translation gives CASSFPHDEKLFF.

The genes are TRBV19 and TRBJ2-3; either TRBD1 or TRBD2 may fit D (7 bases each). V was shortened by 5 bases and J by 4 bases, with 13 bases between the two germline ends. Germline values: CDR1 LNHDA, CDR2 SQIVND (reference sequence). This CDR3 is built from 14 residues. CDR3: CASSPGGASDTQYF. CDR3 DNA: TGTGCCAGTAGTCCAGGGGGGGCCTCAGATACGCAGTATTTT. Full variable domain (outside the CDR3, taken from reference TRBV19 and TRBJ2-3): DGGITQSPKYLFRKEGQNVTLSCEQNLNHDAMYWYRQDPGQGLRLIYYSQIVNDFQKGDIAEGYSVSREKKESFPLTVTSAQKNPTAFYLCASSPGGASDTQYFGPGTRLTVL.

Written as DNA, the CDR3 is TGTGCCAGCAGCCGAACCTGGGGTGGGGACGAGCAGTACTTC. Amino acid sequence: CASSRTWGGDEQYF. The chain has TRBV7-9 and TRBJ2-7; no reliable D call. With 5 bases removed from V and 5 bases from J, the gap between germline ends came to 16 bases. Germline V lookup: CDR1 SEHNR, CDR2 FQNEAQ (reference sequence). The length of the CDR3 is 14 residues.

The V call is TRBV6-4, the J call TRBJ1-2; D gene unclear. Germline V lookup: CDR1 MRHNA, CDR2 SNTAGT. The CDR3 covers 10 residues. The V gene lost 10 bases and the J gene lost 9 bases, with 12 bases spanning the gap. CDR3 DNA: TGTGCCACCGAATTGAAAAGCTACACCTTC. Protein sequence: CATELKSYTF.

The chain has TRBV7-8 and TRBJ1-2; a possible D gene is TRBD1 (5 bases). With 1 base removed from V and 4 bases from J, the gap between germline ends came to 7 bases. The CDR3 contains 13 residues. CDR1 and CDR2 (germline): SGHVS, FQNEAQ. The CDR3 nucleotides read TGTGCCAGCAGCTTAGGGGGCACCTATGGCTACACCTTC. Translation gives CASSLGGTYGYTF.

This clone was counted once. CDR3 sequence reads: CASSLGSGGLNEQFF. CDR3 sequence (DNA): TGCGCCAGCAGCTTGGGTAGCGGGGGGCTAAATGAGCAGTTCTTC. The chain combines TRBV5-1 with TRBJ2-1, with TRBD2 matching over 10 bases. The CDR3 is 15 amino acids. V lost 0 bases to trimming and J lost 7 bases; unmatched junction nucleotides: 4. Per germline, CDR1 SGHRS and CDR2 YFSETQ.

V gene TRBV18 combines with J gene TRBJ1-5; D call uncertain. CDR1 KGHSH and CDR2 LQKENI come from the germline V gene. This CDR3 comprises 13 residues. Trimming took off 3 bases at V and 5 bases at J, with 8 bases between the two ends. CDR3 nucleotide sequence: TGTGCCAGCTCACCCGACAAACATCAGCCCCAGCATTTT. It encodes CASSPDKHQPQHF.

V gene TRBV7-2 combines with J gene TRBJ2-7; D uncertain. The CDR3 runs to 14 residues. Germline lookup yields CDR1 SGHTA and CDR2 FQGNSA. V lost 1 base and J 2 bases, leaving 9 bases between the germline ends. For the CDR3, the DNA is TGTGCCAGCAGCTTAGGAAGAGGTCCCTACGAGCAGTACTTC. Amino acids: CASSLGRGPYEQYF.

This clone has just a few counts. The J gene is TRBJ2-1, the V gene TRBV5-8, with 7 bases lining up with TRBD1. V shed 1 base, J shed 12 bases, and the junction held 16 bases outside the gene matches. Germline CDR1 is SGHTS and CDR2 is YDEGEE. This CDR3 is 16 amino acids long. The CDR3 region has the DNA TGTGCCAGCAGCTTGCCCCGGACAGGTCGAACTCTGGGGCAGTTCTTC. Encoded protein: CASSLPRTGRTLGQFF.

CDR3: CASSIQGADTEAFF. The CDR3, as DNA: TGTGCCAGTAGTATCCAGGGGGCGGACACTGAAGCTTTCTTT. V usage is TRBV19 and J usage is TRBJ1-1, with 8 bases identical to TRBD1. Losses at the gene ends were 3 bases for V and 3 bases for J; bases not matched to a gene: 3. The germline gives CDR1 LNHDA, CDR2 SQIVND (reference sequence). The CDR3 is 14 residues long.

The V and J genes are TRBV29-1 and TRBJ1-2, with no clear D. Germline loops: CDR1 SQVTM, CDR2 ANQGSEA. This CDR3 is 12 amino acids long. The V and J ends lost 1 base and 6 bases respectively, with 9 bases between them. CDR3 sequence: CSVEVRTDGYTF. Here the CDR3 DNA reads TGCAGCGTTGAAGTAAGAACGGATGGCTACACCTTC.

Here the CDR3 DNA reads TGTGCCAGCAGGGACAGCCTTAATTCACCCCTCCACTTT. It is translated as CASRDSLNSPLHF. The chain recombines TRBV28 with TRBJ1-6; D may be TRBD1 (6 bases). From germline, CDR1 is MDHEN and CDR2 SYDVKM. The germline V and J ends were trimmed by 6 bases and 6 bases, with 9 bases remaining between them. The CDR3 totals 13 residues.

The chain joins TRBV5-1 to TRBJ2-7; weak D call: TRBD1 (6 bases). Deletions cut 4 bases from V and 7 bases from J, with 24 bases between. Germline assignment: CDR1 SGHRS and CDR2 YFSETQ. The length of the CDR3 is 16 residues. CDR3 in amino acids: CASSAIPGTLPGEQYF. In DNA, the CDR3 is TGCGCCAGCAGCGCGATACCCGGGACACTCCCGGGGGAGCAGTACTTC.

V and J are TRBV7-2 and TRBJ2-2, with 7 bases aligning to TRBD2. The CDR3 loop spans 14 amino acids. Germline assignment: CDR1 SGHTA and CDR2 FQGNSA. Unmatched junction bases numbered 3, after V lost 4 bases and J lost 4 bases. This chain's CDR3 is CASSSGLVTGELFF. The CDR3 region has the DNA TGTGCCAGCAGCTCTGGACTAGTCACCGGGGAGCTGTTTTTT.